The TCR beta chain described here comes from a study of CD8+ T cells in alopecia areata. Comment on this clone: Its antigen is currently unknown.

As to treatment: oral pan-JAK inhibitor, 5-10 mg twice daily. Obtained from alopecia areata patients were lesional scalp punch biopsies along with peripheral blood. Whole-study results and caveats: The study found higher clonality in lesional than normal scalp, especially in alopecia totalis/universalis.

Extraction of RNA preceded its reverse transcription into cDNA, which served as the sequencing template. Sequencing used immunoSEQ multiplex PCR; TCRdb keeps in-frame clones, though not all of them. The sample carries about 200,000 clones, roughly two fifths recorded once. The source is a human donor with alopecia areata. The specimen comprised CD4+ T cells sorted from blood, sampled at roughly week 30, from a patient treated with tofacitinib.

The CDR3 DNA sequence: TGCGCCAGCAGCCAGGAGGGACAGGGTCGGGGCTACACCTTC. As protein: CASSQEGQGRGYTF. The chain employs TRBV4-1 and TRBJ1-2; 9 nucleotides match TRBD1. The trim removed 3 bases at V and 8 bases at J, leaving 7 bases unmatched. The CDR3 runs 14 residues. Germline V gene data show CDR1 as MGHRA and CDR2 as YSYEKL.